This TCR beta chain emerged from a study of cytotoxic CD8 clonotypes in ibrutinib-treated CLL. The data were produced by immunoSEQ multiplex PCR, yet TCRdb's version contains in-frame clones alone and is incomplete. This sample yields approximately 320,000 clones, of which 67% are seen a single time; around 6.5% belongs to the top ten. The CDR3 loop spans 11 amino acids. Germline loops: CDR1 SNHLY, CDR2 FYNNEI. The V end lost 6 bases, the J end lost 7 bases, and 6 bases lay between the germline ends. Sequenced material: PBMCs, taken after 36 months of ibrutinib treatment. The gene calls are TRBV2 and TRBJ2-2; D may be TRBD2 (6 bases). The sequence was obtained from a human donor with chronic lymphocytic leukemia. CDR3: CASRGGGELFF. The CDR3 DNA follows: TGTGCCAGCAGGGGAGGCGGGGAGCTGTTTTTT.